This TCR beta chain was obtained from a study of blood T cells in healthy people across ages. Then a second PCR, running roughly 7 to 11 cycles, was carried out with a sample-barcoded 5' primer and a J-beta primer mix. Each cDNA molecule was tagged by a template-switch adaptor with 12 random nucleotides. TCRdb re-called the 5' RACE reads through MiXCR, storing one row per CDR3 protein. This table holds hundreds of thousands of distinct CDR3 sequences, 58% found once. Extracted total RNA amounted to at least 5.5 micrograms for each sample. This CDR3 is 16 amino acids long. Per the germline V gene, CDR1 is MGHRA and CDR2 is YSYEKL. Study results and limitations: Unsorted PBMCs prevented conclusive naive versus antigen-experienced comparison.

With regard to this clonotype: Its cognate antigen is unknown. A much larger clone is a single base away; this may be a read error.

Sequenced: blood. The chain employs TRBV4-1 and TRBJ2-5, with 12 bases that match TRBD2. The sequence was collected from a man in his 60s in good health. CDR3 residues: CASGQEGLAGQETQYF. As DNA, the CDR3 is TGCGCCAGCGGCCAGGAGGGACTAGCGGGTCAAGAGACCCAGTACTTC.